This T cell receptor (beta chain) was captured by sequencing in a study of T cell repertoires in ileal Crohn's disease. Profiled with immunoSEQ multiplex PCR; TCRdb holds only in-frame clones, not every one. The sample shows 15,000 to 20,000 clones, 85% to 90% of them seen only once. CDR1 is MNHEY and CDR2 is SMNVEV in the germline V gene (reference sequence). This CDR3 comprises 15 residues. V dropped 4 bases and J dropped 3 bases, with 10 bases sitting between them. The sequenced sample consisted of ileal tissue. The TCR originated in an adult with Crohn's disease. The chain uses TRBV27 and TRBJ1-6; D is unclear. CDR3 in DNA: TGTGCCAGCAGTTACGTGGCGGGCTATAATTCACCCCTCCACTTT. Protein sequence: CASSYVAGYNSPLHF.